This is a list of T cell receptor beta chains from one sample in a study of T-cell memory formation after mild COVID-19. A single record per CDR3 protein comes from TCRdb applying MiXCR to the 5' RACE reads. The sample records about 190,000 distinct CDR3 sequences, roughly a tenth being singletons. Sequences were obtained from PBMCs or a T cell subset sorted from them (not recorded which). These TCRs come from a man younger than 30 who had mild COVID-19 (a few samples of this study predate the infection). Cell type and time point are not known. CDR3s include the opening cysteine and the closing phenylalanine or tryptophan. A D gene is named only where the DNA matches it firmly. Rows may omit the clone size; those that give it use once, few, many or a size class.

v_call	j_call	clone_size	d_call	cdr3_nt	cdr3_aa
TRBV5-1	TRBJ1-2	many	NA	TGCGCCAGCAGCTTGGTTGGAGGGGTCTATGGCTACACCTTC	CASSLVGGVYGYTF
TRBV10-3	TRBJ1-6	many	NA	TGTGCCATCAGTGATCGTGAGTTTTCAGGATCACCCCTCCACTTT	CAISDREFSGSPLHF
TRBV12-3/TRBV12-4	TRBJ2-2	few	NA	TGTGCCAGCAGCCGGCTCACCGGGGAGCTGTTTTTT	CASSRLTGELFF
TRBV20-1	TRBJ2-5	NA	NA	TGCAGTGCTAGTGTGGGGCTCGAGACCCAGTACTTC	CSASVGLETQYF
TRBV9	TRBJ2-5	few	NA	TGTGCCAGCAGCTCTCCCCCCAGATCAGGGAGCCAAGAGACCCAGTACTTC	CASSSPPRSGSQETQYF
TRBV6-6	TRBJ1-1	NA	NA	TGTGCCAGCAGTTACTCGAGGGGAAGGTCGGGTGAAGCTTTCTTT	CASSYSRGRSGEAFF
TRBV20-1	TRBJ2-7	NA	TRBD1	TGCAGTGCTAGAACCTCGACAGGGAATGGAGAGCAGTACTTC	CSARTSTGNGEQYF
TRBV7-2	TRBJ1-3	few	NA	TGTGCCAGCAGGCCGCCTCCGGTTGGAAACACCATATATTTT	CASRPPPVGNTIYF
TRBV12-3/TRBV12-4	TRBJ1-2	NA	NA	TGTGCCAGCAGTTTAAGGGGTTTTGGCTATGGCTACACCTTC	CASSLRGFGYGYTF
TRBV7-2	TRBJ2-1	many	TRBD2	TGTGCCAGCAGCTCTAGCGGGGGGGCCTACAATGAGCAGTTCTTC	CASSSSGGAYNEQFF
TRBV7-3	TRBJ2-6	NA	NA	TGTGCCAGCAGCTCAACAGAGGCCAACGTCCTGACTTTC	CASSSTEANVLTF
TRBV27	TRBJ1-6	NA	NA	TGTGCCAGCAGCACTTATGACGGGCCCCTCCACTTT	CASSTYDGPLHF
TRBV4-2	TRBJ1-2	NA	NA	TGTGCCAGCAGCCAAGATGGGGACTTCTATGGCTACACCTTC	CASSQDGDFYGYTF
TRBV5-1	TRBJ1-2	NA	NA	TGCGCCAGCAGCTTGTTTGTCAATCGCGGGGCGTCCGCGGGGGCTAACTATGGCTACACCTTC	CASSLFVNRGASAGANYGYTF
TRBV20-1	TRBJ2-3	NA	TRBD2	TGCAGTGCTACCCGAGCGGGGTCGGGCACAGATACGCAGTATTTT	CSATRAGSGTDTQYF
TRBV18	TRBJ2-4	few	NA	TGTGCCAGCTCACCCCTGGGGGGCGGCGTCTCCAAAAACATTCAGTACTTC	CASSPLGGGVSKNIQYF